The 18 T cell receptor beta chains listed next were all sequenced from one sample in a study of blood T cell repertoires in COVID-19 (dated by TCRdb to the early 2020s). Libraries were constructed by the immunoSEQ multiplex PCR assay. What TCRdb holds here is the immuneACCESS table cut down to in-frame rearrangements. Part of the clones is not present; checked against another copy, under half of the missing clones reflect an unresolved V gene, and the others are unexplained. A total of approximately 200,000 clones appear in this sample, roughly 87% of them only once. Under 2% of the sample is in the top ten clones. Sequenced sample: peripheral blood. The receptors derive from a man between 40 and 49 years old with active or convalescent COVID-19.

The rearrangement joins TRBV5-1 to TRBJ2-7, with TRBD1 matching over 9 bases. Germline V lookup: CDR1 SGHRS, CDR2 YFSETQ. The CDR3 runs 14 residues. Losses at the gene ends were 6 bases for V and 0 bases for J; bases not matched to a gene: 4. CDR3 loop: CASKGTGSSYEQYF. The CDR3 nucleotides are TGCGCCAGCAAGGGGACAGGGAGCTCCTACGAGCAGTACTTC.

The chain carries TRBV27 and TRBJ1-2; D uncertain. The CDR3 extends over 13 amino acids. The V end lost 2 bases, the J end lost 8 bases, and 12 bases lay between the germline ends. From germline, CDR1 is MNHEY and CDR2 SMNVEV (reference sequence). This CDR3 reads CASSLNGVGGYTF. CDR3 DNA sequence: TGTGCCAGCAGTTTAAACGGAGTAGGAGGCTACACCTTC.

The J gene is TRBJ2-5, the V gene TRBV27; no definite D call. The CDR3 consists of 14 residues. CDR1 and CDR2 from the germline V gene are MNHEY and SMNVEV (reference sequence). V was shortened by 3 bases and J by 4 bases, with 12 bases between the two germline ends. The CDR3: CASSFSGVGETQYF. In DNA, the CDR3 is TGTGCCAGCAGTTTCTCAGGCGTCGGAGAGACCCAGTACTTC.

The V and J genes are TRBV24-1 and TRBJ2-1; D may be TRBD1 (9 bases). The CDR3 has 14 residues. CDR1 is KGHDR and CDR2 is SFDVKD in the germline V gene. The ends were cut back, 9 bases at V and 7 bases at J, with 18 bases in the middle. This CDR3 reads CATRGGQGKNEQFF. The CDR3, as DNA: TGTGCCACCCGGGGGGGACAGGGTAAGAATGAGCAGTTCTTC.

The CDR3, as DNA: TGTGCCAGCAGTCCACTAGCGGGAGGGTTCTACGAGCAGTACTTC. Amino acids: CASSPLAGGFYEQYF. This chain connects TRBV27 to TRBJ2-7; 13 bases map to TRBD2. V dropped 5 bases and J dropped 3; count of bases not matched to a gene: 4. CDR3 length equals 15 residues. Germline V gene lookup returns CDR1 MNHEY and CDR2 SMNVEV (reference sequence).

The V and J genes are TRBV5-1 and TRBJ2-3; tentatively, D is TRBD1 (5 bases). V gave up 4 bases and J gave up 4 bases, with 13 bases separating them. CDR3 length: 14 amino acids. CDR1 is SGHRS, CDR2 YFSETQ, per germline. CDR3 nucleotide sequence: TGCGCCAGCAGCGTATACTCAGGGCCAGATACGCAGTATTTT. Its protein is CASSVYSGPDTQYF. Combining the CDR3 with reference TRBV5-1 and TRBJ2-3 gives the whole variable domain KAGVTQTPRYLIKTRGQQVTLSCSPISGHRSVSWYQQTPGQGLQFLFEYFSETQRNKGNFPGRFSGRQFSNSRSEMNVSTLELGDSALYLCASSVYSGPDTQYFGPGTRLTVL.

This rearrangement joins TRBV21-1 to TRBJ1-2; TRBD1 is taken as the D call from the table, unchecked against the DNA. TRBV21-1 counts as a pseudogene. This CDR3 comprises 16 residues. The CDR3 DNA follows: TGTGCCAGCAGCAAAGTATCGGACAGGGGATCGAGGGGCTACACCTTC. The encoded protein is CASSKVSDRGSRGYTF.

CDR3 sequence reads: CASSKRTGMNTEAFF. In nucleotides, the CDR3 is TGTGCCAGCAGCAAACGGACAGGGATGAACACTGAAGCTTTCTTT. The chain has TRBV7-9 and TRBJ1-1, with 8 bases fitting TRBD1. In germline, CDR1 is SEHNR, CDR2 FQNEAQ (reference sequence). The CDR3 is made up of 15 amino acids. With V trimmed by 5 bases and J by 0 bases, 5 bases remained unmatched.

The rearrangement links TRBV7-2 to TRBJ1-6; 7 bases are shared with TRBD1. V lost 1 base to trimming and J lost 7 bases; unmatched junction nucleotides: 7. This CDR3 spans 16 amino acids. Germline V gene data show CDR1 as SGHTA and CDR2 as FQGNSA. Written as DNA, the CDR3 is TGTGCCAGCAGCTTAGTCGCTCCGGGACAGAATTCACCCCTCCACTTT. It yields the protein CASSLVAPGQNSPLHF.

The V and J genes are TRBV14 and TRBJ2-7; the D gene is possibly TRBD2 (5 bases). Trimming stripped 1 base from V and 5 bases from J, with 15 bases between. Germline CDR1 and CDR2: SGHDN and FVKESK. The CDR3 is 15 residues long. CDR3 residues: CASSQARGLRNEQYF. The CDR3 DNA reads TGTGCCAGCAGCCAAGCTCGCGGGTTGAGGAACGAGCAGTACTTC.

This clone was detected only once. The chain uses TRBV28 and TRBJ2-5, with TRBD2 identical over 7 bases. Trimming removed 4 bases from V and 4 bases from J; junction bases left unmatched: 12. From germline, CDR1 is MDHEN and CDR2 SYDVKM. The CDR3 covers 16 residues. CDR3 bases: TGTGCCAGCAGTTCCCCGGGTGCGGGAGCGCGAGAGACCCAGTACTTC. This sequence encodes CASSSPGAGARETQYF. Filled out from reference TRBV28 and TRBJ2-5, the complete variable domain reads DVKVTQSSRYLVKRTGEKVFLECVQDMDHENMFWYRQDPGLGLRLIYFSYDVKMKEKGDIPEGYSVSREKKERFSLILESASTNQTSMYLCASSSPGAGARETQYFGPGTRLLVL.

The chain uses TRBV4-2 and TRBJ1-5; 8 bases align to TRBD1. The CDR3 contains 14 residues. The V and J ends lost 6 bases and 1 base, in that order; junction bases with no gene match: 2. CDR1 LGHNA and CDR2 YNFKEQ come from the germline V gene. In DNA form, the CDR3 reads TGTGCCAGCAGTCGGACAGGGAGCAATCAGCCCCAGCATTTT. This gives the protein CASSRTGSNQPQHF.

The chain recombines TRBV7-8 with TRBJ1-3, with TRBD1 as a possible D gene (5 bases). Deletions cut 2 bases from V and 4 bases from J, with 9 bases between. CDR3 length: 14 amino acids. Germline V gene sequence: CDR1 SGHVS, CDR2 FQNEAQ. CDR3 residues: CASSLWTQGNTIYF. CDR3 coding DNA: TGTGCCAGCAGCTTATGGACACAGGGAAACACCATATATTTT.

The chain has TRBV20-1 and TRBJ1-1; no clear D gene. Per the germline V gene, CDR1 is DFQATT and CDR2 is SNEGSKA (reference sequence). The ends were cut back, 7 bases at V and 4 bases at J, with 10 bases in the middle. This CDR3 has 11 amino acids. CDR3 in amino acids: CSVGGRTEAFF. DNA of the CDR3: TGCAGTGTAGGAGGGCGCACTGAAGCTTTCTTT.

The chain is built from TRBV19 and TRBJ1-5; 10 bases match TRBD1. V was clipped by 5 bases and J by 0 bases; unmatched bases: 10. Germline CDR1 is LNHDA and CDR2 is SQIVND (reference sequence). There are 18 residues in the CDR3. The CDR3 sequence: CASSETGGWGFSNQPQHF. The CDR3 bases are TGTGCCAGTAGTGAGACAGGGGGCTGGGGATTTAGCAATCAGCCCCAGCATTTT.

This clone is a singleton in its sample. The rearrangement joins TRBV9 to TRBJ1-2; 8 bases align to TRBD1. This CDR3 has 14 amino acids. Germline V gives CDR1 SGDLS, CDR2 YYNGEE. Trimming cost V 4 bases and J 3 bases; bases outside gene matches: 5. CDR3 residues: CASSPGQGDYGYTF. As DNA, the CDR3 is TGTGCCAGCAGCCCCGGACAGGGAGACTATGGCTACACCTTC.

The CDR3 DNA follows: TGTGCCAGCAGCTCCAGACAGTATAACTATGGCTACACCTTC. Translation gives CASSSRQYNYGYTF. The chain combines TRBV11-2 with TRBJ1-2; tentatively, D is TRBD1 (5 bases). Per germline, CDR1 SGHAT and CDR2 FQNNGV. Trimming cost V 4 bases and J 1 base, with 10 bases left between them. There are 14 residues in the CDR3.

This rearrangement joins TRBV21-1 to TRBJ2-7; the DNA was not used to check the table's D call, TRBD1. TRBV21-1 is given as a pseudogene. The CDR3 consists of 15 residues. CDR3: CASSRKWVGHDEQYF. CDR3 DNA: TGTGCCAGCAGCCGAAAGTGGGTAGGACACGACGAGCAGTACTTC.